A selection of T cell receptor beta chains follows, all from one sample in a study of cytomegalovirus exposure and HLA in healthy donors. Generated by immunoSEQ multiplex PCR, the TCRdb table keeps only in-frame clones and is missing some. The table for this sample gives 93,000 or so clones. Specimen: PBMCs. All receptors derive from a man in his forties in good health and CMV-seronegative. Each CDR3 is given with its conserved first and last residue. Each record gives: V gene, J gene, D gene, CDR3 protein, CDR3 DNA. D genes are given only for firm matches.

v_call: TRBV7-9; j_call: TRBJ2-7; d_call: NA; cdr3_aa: CASSSPGLGVGEQYF; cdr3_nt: TGTGCCAGCAGCTCGCCCGGTCTCGGGGTGGGGGAGCAGTACTTC
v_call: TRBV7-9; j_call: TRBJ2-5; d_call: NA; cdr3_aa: CASSWGLQQETQYF; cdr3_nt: TGTGCCAGCAGCTGGGGACTTCAGCAAGAGACCCAGTACTTC
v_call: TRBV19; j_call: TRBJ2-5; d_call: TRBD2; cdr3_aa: CASSSRGGRETQYF; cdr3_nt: TGTGCCAGTAGTAGCCGGGGGGGTAGAGAGACCCAGTACTTC
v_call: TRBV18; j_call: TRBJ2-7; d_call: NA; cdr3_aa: CASSPGQGIYEQYF; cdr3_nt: TGTGCCAGCTCACCAGGCCAGGGGATCTACGAGCAGTACTTC
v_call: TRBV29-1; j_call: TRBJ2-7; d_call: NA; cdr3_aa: CSVPGQFYEQYF; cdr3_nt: TGCAGCGTCCCCGGACAGTTCTACGAGCAGTACTTC
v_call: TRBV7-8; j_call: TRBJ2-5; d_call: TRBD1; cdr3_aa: CASTLTGQQETQYF; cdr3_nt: TGTGCCAGCACCCTGACAGGGCAACAAGAGACCCAGTACTTC
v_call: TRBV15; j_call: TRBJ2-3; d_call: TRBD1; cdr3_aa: CATSSGQGAGDTQYF; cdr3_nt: TGTGCCACCAGCAGCGGACAGGGGGCCGGAGATACGCAGTATTTT
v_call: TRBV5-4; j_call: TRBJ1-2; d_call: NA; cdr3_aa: CASSLRGAGYTF; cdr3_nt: TGTGCCAGCAGCTTGCGGGGGGCTGGCTACACCTTC
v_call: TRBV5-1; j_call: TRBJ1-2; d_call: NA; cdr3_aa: CASSLDVQGNYGYTF; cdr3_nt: TGCGCCAGCAGCTTGGATGTCCAGGGGAACTATGGCTACACCTTC
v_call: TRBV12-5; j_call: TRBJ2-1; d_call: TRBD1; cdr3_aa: CASGLQGALGNEQFF; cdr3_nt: TGTGCTAGTGGTTTACAGGGGGCGTTAGGCAATGAGCAGTTCTTC
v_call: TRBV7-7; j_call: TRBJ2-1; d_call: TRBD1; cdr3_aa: CASSLEPSRTGDPYNEQFF; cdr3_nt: TGTGCCAGCAGCTTAGAGCCCTCCCGGACAGGAGACCCCTACAATGAGCAGTTCTTC
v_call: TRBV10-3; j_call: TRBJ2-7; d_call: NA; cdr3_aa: CATRHGGLTYEQYF; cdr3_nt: TGTGCCACCAGACACGGCGGTTTGACCTACGAGCAGTACTTC
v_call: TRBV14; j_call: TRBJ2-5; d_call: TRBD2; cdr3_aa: CASSQPGLAGGRSETQYF; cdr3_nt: TGTGCCAGCAGCCAGCCGGGACTAGCGGGAGGGAGATCTGAGACCCAGTACTTC
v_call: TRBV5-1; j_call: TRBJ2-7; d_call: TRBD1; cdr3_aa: CASSLGAQGVHEQYF; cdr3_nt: TGCGCCAGCAGCTTGGGGGCGCAGGGGGTCCACGAGCAGTACTTC
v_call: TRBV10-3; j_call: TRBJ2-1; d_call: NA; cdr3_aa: CAISEMTSYNEQFF; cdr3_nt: TGTGCCATCAGTGAGATGACTAGCTACAATGAGCAGTTCTTC
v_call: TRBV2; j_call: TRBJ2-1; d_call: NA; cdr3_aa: CASKEGPLYNEQFF; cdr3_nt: TGTGCCAGCAAGGAGGGACCACTCTACAATGAGCAGTTCTTC
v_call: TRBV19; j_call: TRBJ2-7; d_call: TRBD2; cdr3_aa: CASSMRLAGVQQYF; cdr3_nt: TGTGCCAGTAGTATGCGACTAGCGGGAGTACAGCAGTACTTC
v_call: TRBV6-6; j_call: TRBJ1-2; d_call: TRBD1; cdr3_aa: CASSFTGQLNYGYTF; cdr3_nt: TGTGCCAGCAGTTTCACGGGACAGCTTAACTATGGCTACACCTTC
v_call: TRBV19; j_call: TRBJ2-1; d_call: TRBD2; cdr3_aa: CASSIATSGGAYYNEQFF; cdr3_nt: TGTGCCAGTAGTATAGCGACTAGCGGGGGGGCGTACTACAATGAGCAGTTCTTC
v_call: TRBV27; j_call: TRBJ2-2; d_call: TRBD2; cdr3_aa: CASSPRLAGDRELFF; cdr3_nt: TGTGCCAGCAGCCCACGACTAGCGGGAGACAGGGAGCTGTTTTTT
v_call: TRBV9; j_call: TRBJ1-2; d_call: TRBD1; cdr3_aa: CASSTGGISGYTF; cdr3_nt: TGTGCCAGCAGCACAGGGGGCATCTCTGGCTACACCTTC
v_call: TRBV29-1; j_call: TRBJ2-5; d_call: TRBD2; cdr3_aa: CSVEDFGGVEETQYF; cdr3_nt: TGCAGCGTTGAAGATTTCGGGGGGGTCGAAGAGACCCAGTACTTC
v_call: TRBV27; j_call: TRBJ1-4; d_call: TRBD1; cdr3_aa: CASSTLGQGLGKLFF; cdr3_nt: TGTGCCAGCAGTACCCTAGGACAGGGGCTCGGAAAACTGTTTTTT
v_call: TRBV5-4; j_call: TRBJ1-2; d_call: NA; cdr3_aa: CASSFDVRYSNYGYTF; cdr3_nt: TGTGCCAGCAGCTTCGATGTAAGATACTCTAACTATGGCTACACCTTC
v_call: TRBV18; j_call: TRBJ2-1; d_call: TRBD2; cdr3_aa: CASSRTSGEEQFF; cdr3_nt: TGTGCCAGCTCACGGACTAGCGGGGAGGAGCAGTTCTTC
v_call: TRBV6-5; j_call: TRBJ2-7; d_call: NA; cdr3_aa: CASRNRHLYEQYF; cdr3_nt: TGTGCCAGCAGAAACAGGCATCTCTACGAGCAGTACTTC
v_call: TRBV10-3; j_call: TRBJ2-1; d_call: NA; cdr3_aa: CAISVTIAGIIPYNEQFF; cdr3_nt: TGTGCCATCAGTGTGACCATCGCGGGGATTATCCCCTACAATGAGCAGTTCTTC
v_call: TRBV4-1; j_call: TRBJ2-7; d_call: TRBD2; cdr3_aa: CASSQVLRGGAYEQYF; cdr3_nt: TGCGCCAGCAGCCAAGTTTTGCGGGGGGGGGCCTACGAGCAGTACTTC
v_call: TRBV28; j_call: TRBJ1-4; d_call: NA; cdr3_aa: CASSLGQGREKLFF; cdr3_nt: TGTGCCAGCAGTTTGGGCCAGGGGCGAGAAAAACTGTTTTTT
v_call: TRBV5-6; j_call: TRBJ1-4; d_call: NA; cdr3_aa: CASSLFGAPDEKLFF; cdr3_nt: TGTGCCAGCAGCTTGTTTGGGGCCCCGGACGAAAAACTGTTTTTT
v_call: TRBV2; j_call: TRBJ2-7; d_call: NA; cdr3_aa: CASSVTGHSYEQYF; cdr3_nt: TGTGCCAGCAGTGTAACGGGACACTCCTACGAGCAGTACTTC
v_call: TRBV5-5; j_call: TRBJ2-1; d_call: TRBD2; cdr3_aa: CASSLALAGGYNEQFF; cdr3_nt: TGTGCCAGCAGCTTGGCCTTAGCGGGGGGGTACAATGAGCAGTTCTTC
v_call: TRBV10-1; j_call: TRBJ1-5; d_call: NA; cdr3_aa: CASSESTDSQPQHF; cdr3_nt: TGCGCCAGCAGTGAGTCCACAGACAGTCAGCCCCAGCATTTT
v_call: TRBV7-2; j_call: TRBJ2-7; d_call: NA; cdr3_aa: CASSFNQGNEQYF; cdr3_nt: TGTGCCAGCAGCTTCAACCAGGGGAACGAGCAGTACTTC
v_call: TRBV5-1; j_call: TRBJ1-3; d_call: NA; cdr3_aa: CASSPDKSGNTIYF; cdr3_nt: TGCGCCAGCAGCCCGGACAAATCTGGAAACACCATATATTTT
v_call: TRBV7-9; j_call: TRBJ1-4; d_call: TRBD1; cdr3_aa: CASSPRDRDLGEKLFF; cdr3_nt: TGTGCCAGCAGCCCGCGGGACAGGGATTTGGGTGAAAAACTGTTTTTT
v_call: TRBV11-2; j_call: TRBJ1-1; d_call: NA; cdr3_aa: CASSLIYRGRIEAFF; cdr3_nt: TGTGCCAGCAGCTTAATCTACCGGGGGAGGATTGAAGCTTTCTTT
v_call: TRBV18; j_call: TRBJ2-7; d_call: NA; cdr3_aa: CASSRYTTSYEQYF; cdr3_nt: TGTGCCAGCTCACGGTACACAACCTCCTACGAGCAGTACTTC
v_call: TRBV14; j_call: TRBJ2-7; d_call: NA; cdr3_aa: CASSQASAYEQYF; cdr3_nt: TGTGCCAGCAGCCAGGCTAGCGCCTACGAGCAGTACTTC
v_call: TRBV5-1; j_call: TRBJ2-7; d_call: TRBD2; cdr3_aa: CASSSQAGGLYEQYF; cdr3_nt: TGCGCCAGCAGCTCGCAAGCGGGAGGGTTATACGAGCAGTACTTC
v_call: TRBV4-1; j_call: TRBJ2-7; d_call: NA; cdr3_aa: CASSQGRGANYEQYF; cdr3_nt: TGCGCCAGCAGCCAGGGCAGGGGGGCCAACTACGAGCAGTACTTC
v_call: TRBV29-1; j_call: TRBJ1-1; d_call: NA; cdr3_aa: CSVEAWNTEAFF; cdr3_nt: TGCAGCGTTGAGGCATGGAACACTGAAGCTTTCTTT
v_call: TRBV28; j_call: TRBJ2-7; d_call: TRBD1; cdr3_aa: CASSLFGQGGSYEQYF; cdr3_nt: TGTGCCAGCAGTTTATTTGGACAGGGGGGCTCCTACGAGCAGTACTTC
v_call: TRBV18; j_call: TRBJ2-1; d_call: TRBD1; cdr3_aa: CASSPKGTGLYNEQFF; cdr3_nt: TGTGCCAGCTCACCAAAGGGGACAGGGCTATACAATGAGCAGTTCTTC
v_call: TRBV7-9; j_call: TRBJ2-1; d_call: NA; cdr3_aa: CASSPISYNEQFF; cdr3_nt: TGTGCCAGCAGCCCTATCTCCTACAATGAGCAGTTCTTC
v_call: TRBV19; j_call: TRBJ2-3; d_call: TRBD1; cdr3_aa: CASRKSGGPSTDTQYF; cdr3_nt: TGTGCCAGTAGGAAATCAGGGGGCCCGAGCACAGATACGCAGTATTTT
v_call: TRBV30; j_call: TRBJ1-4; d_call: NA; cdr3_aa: CAWSGQDATNEKLFF; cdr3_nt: TGTGCCTGGAGTGGACAGGACGCAACTAATGAAAAACTGTTTTTT
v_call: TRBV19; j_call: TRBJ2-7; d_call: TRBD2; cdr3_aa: CASSGGTSSYEQYF; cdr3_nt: TGTGCCAGTAGTGGCGGGACTAGCTCCTACGAGCAGTACTTC
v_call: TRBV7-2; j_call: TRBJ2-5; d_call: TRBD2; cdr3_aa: CASSLSGLAQETQYF; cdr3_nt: TGTGCCAGCAGCTTATCCGGACTAGCTCAAGAGACCCAGTACTTC
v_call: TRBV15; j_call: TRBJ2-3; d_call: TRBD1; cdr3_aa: CATSTERGLVDTQYF; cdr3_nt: TGTGCCACCAGCACAGAAAGGGGGCTGGTAGATACGCAGTATTTT
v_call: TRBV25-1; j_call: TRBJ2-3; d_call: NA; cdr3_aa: CASVPWDTGTDTQYF; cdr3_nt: TGTGCCAGCGTCCCTTGGGACACCGGCACAGATACGCAGTATTTT
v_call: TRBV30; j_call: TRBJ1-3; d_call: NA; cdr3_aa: CAWSALRTPLSGNTIYF; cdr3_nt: TGTGCCTGGAGTGCGCTTCGGACACCGCTCTCTGGAAACACCATATATTTT
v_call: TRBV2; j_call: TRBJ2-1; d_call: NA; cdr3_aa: CASSRSGVDNEQFF; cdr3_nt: TGTGCCAGCAGTCGGTCGGGGGTGGACAATGAGCAGTTCTTC
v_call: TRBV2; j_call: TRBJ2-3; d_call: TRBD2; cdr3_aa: CASSTTSGGWIDTQYF; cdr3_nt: TGTGCCAGCAGTACGACTAGCGGGGGGTGGATAGATACGCAGTATTTT
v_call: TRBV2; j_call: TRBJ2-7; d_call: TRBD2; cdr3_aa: CASRRTSGIHEQYF; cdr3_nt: TGTGCCAGCAGGAGGACTAGCGGGATCCACGAGCAGTACTTC
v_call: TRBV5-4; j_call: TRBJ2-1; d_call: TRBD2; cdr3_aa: CASSFWGVSGGAEFGNEQFF; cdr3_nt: TGTGCCAGCAGCTTTTGGGGGGTTAGCGGGGGGGCCGAGTTTGGCAATGAGCAGTTCTTC
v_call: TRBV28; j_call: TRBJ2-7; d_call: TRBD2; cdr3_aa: CASSTRLAGGLLSYEQYF; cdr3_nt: TGTGCCAGCAGTACAAGACTAGCGGGAGGCCTCCTATCCTACGAGCAGTACTTC
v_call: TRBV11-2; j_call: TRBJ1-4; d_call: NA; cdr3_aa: CASSSWAVPATTNEKLFF; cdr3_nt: TGTGCCAGCAGCTCCTGGGCTGTACCAGCAACAACTAATGAAAAACTGTTTTTT
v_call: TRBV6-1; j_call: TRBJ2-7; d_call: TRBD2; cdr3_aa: CASQARGGYEQYF; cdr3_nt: TGTGCCAGCCAGGCCCGGGGGGGCTACGAGCAGTACTTC
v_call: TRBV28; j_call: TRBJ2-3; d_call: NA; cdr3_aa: CAGNRALRTDTQYF; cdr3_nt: TGTGCCGGAAACAGGGCTTTACGCACAGATACGCAGTATTTT